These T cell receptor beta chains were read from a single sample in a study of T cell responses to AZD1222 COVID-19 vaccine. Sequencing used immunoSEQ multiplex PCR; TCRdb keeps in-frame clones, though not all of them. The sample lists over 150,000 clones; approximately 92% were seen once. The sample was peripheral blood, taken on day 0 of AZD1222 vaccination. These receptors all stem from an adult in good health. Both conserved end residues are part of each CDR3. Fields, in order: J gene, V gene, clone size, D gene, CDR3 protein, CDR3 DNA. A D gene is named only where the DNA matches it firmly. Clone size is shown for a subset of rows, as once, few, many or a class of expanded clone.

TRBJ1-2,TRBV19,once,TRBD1,CASSPTGIATYGYTF,TGTGCCAGTAGTCCGACAGGGATCGCGACGTATGGCTACACCTTC
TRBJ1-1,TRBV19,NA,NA,CASSTGTEAFF,TGTGCCAGTAGTACAGGAACTGAAGCTTTCTTT
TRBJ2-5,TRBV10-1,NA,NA,CASSARGQETQYF,TGCGCCAGCAGTGCGAGGGGACAAGAGACCCAGTACTTC
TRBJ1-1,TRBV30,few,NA,CAWSRSGREAFF,TGTGCCTGGAGTAGGTCAGGGCGTGAAGCTTTCTTT
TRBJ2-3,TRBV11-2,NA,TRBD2,CASSQSGGYHRDTQYF,TGTGCCAGCAGCCAGAGCGGGGGGTACCACAGGGATACGCAGTATTTT
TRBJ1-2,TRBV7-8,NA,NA,CASSLDRADYHTF,TGTGCCAGCAGCTTAGACAGGGCGGACTATCACACCTTC
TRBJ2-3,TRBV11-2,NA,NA,CASSDGQGWDTQYF,TGTGCCAGCAGCGATGGGCAGGGTTGGGATACGCAGTATTTT
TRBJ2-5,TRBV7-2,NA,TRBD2,CASSLDGRARAQYF,TGTGCCAGCAGCTTAGACGGGAGGGCCAGAGCCCAGTACTTC
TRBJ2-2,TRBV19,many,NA,CASSAKMSGELFF,TGTGCCAGTAGTGCGAAGATGAGCGGGGAGCTGTTTTTT
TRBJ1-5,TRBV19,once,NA,CASSRDQVSNQPQHF,TGTGCCAGTAGTCGCGACCAGGTGAGCAATCAGCCCCAGCATTTT
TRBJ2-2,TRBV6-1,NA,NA,CASSEGDTGELFF,TGTGCCAGCAGTGAGGGGGACACCGGGGAGCTGTTTTTT
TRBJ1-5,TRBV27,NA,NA,CASSFSSSNQPQHF,TGTGCCAGCAGTTTTTCAAGCAGCAATCAGCCCCAGCATTTT
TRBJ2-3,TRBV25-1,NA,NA,CASSEMGGTDTQYF,TGTGCCAGCAGTGAGATGGGGGGAACAGATACGCAGTATTTT
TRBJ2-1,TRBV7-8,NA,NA,CASSLGGGDPYNEQFF,TGTGCCAGCAGCTTAGGTGGCGGGGACCCTTACAATGAGCAGTTCTTC
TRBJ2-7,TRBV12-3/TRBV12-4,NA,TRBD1,CASRYTGGSEQYF,TGTGCCAGCAGGTATACAGGGGGCAGCGAGCAGTACTTC
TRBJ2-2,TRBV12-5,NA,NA,CASGFVTGELFF,TGTGCTAGTGGTTTCGTCACCGGGGAGCTGTTTTTT
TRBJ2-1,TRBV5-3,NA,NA,CARSGGGRVRKEQFF,TGTGCCAGAAGTGGCGGTGGCAGGGTGCGCAAGGAGCAGTTCTTC
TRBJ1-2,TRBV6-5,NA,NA,CASSSLGGGGYTF,TGTGCCAGCAGTTCCCTGGGGGGCGGTGGCTACACCTTC
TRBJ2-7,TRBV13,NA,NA,CASSLDPLEQYF,TGTGCCAGCAGCTTAGATCCCCTCGAGCAGTACTTC
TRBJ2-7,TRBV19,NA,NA,CASSARTGNYEQYF,TGTGCCAGTAGTGCTCGGACGGGAAACTACGAGCAGTACTTC
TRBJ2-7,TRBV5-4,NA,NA,CASSSGVATIYEQYF,TGTGCCAGCAGCTCGGGAGTAGCGACTATATACGAGCAGTACTTC
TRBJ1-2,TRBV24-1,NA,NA,CATSDQGRDYGYTF,TGTGCCACCAGTGATCAAGGGCGAGACTATGGCTACACCTTC
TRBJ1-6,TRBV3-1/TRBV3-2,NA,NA,CASSQDGWGSPLHF,TGTGCCAGCAGCCAGGACGGGTGGGGTTCACCCCTCCACTTT
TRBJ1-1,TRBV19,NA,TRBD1,CASSGTGGGTEAFF,TGTGCCAGTAGTGGGACAGGGGGTGGAACTGAAGCTTTCTTT
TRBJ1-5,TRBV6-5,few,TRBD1,CASSYSTGGDQPQHF,TGTGCCAGCAGTTACTCGACAGGGGGAGATCAGCCCCAGCATTTT
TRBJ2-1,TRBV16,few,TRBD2,CASSQFATSSEQFF,TGTGCCAGCAGCCAATTTGCGACTAGCTCTGAGCAGTTCTTC
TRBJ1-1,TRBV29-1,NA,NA,CSVEASGGTEAFF,TGCAGCGTTGAAGCCTCAGGAGGGACTGAAGCTTTCTTT
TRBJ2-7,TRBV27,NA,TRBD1,CASSLQGAGAYEQYF,TGTGCCAGCAGCTTACAGGGGGCCGGCGCCTACGAGCAGTACTTC
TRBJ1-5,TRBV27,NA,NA,CASSLGGARGNQPQHF,TGTGCCAGCAGTTTAGGGGGCGCAAGGGGCAATCAGCCCCAGCATTTT
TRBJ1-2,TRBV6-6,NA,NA,CASTQTGLNYGYTF,TGTGCCAGCACCCAGACAGGCCTTAACTATGGCTACACCTTC
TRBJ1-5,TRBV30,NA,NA,CAWSGGRSNQPQHF,TGTGCCTGGAGTGGTGGGAGAAGCAATCAGCCCCAGCATTTT
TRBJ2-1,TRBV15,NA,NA,CATSRGVDSYNEQFF,TGTGCCACCAGCAGAGGGGTAGATTCCTACAATGAGCAGTTCTTC
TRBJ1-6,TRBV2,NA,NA,CASEQGPNSPLHF,TGTGCCAGCGAGCAGGGACCCAATTCACCCCTCCACTTT
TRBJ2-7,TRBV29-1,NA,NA,CSAGRGSYEQYF,TGCAGCGCCGGACGGGGTTCCTACGAGCAGTACTTC
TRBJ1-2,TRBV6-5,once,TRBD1,CASRDRGVYGYTF,TGTGCCAGCAGAGACAGGGGCGTCTATGGCTACACCTTC
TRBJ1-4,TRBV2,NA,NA,CASSEARVGLEKLFF,TGTGCCAGCAGTGAAGCGCGCGTGGGCCTTGAAAAACTGTTTTTT
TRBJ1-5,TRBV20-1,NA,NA,CSASGNQPQHF,TGCAGTGCTAGTGGAAATCAGCCCCAGCATTTT